This is a list of T cell receptor beta chains from one sample in a study of T cells after yellow fever vaccination. TCRdb passed the 5' RACE reads through MiXCR, listing each CDR3 protein once. Of around 310,000 distinct CDR3 sequences in the sample, approximately 3.9% are singletons; the top ten hold 20% to 25%. This specimen was PBMCs, taken on the day of the yellow fever booster vaccination. These TCRs come from a man aged 18 to 30 who received the YFV17D yellow fever vaccine. Each CDR3 is given with its conserved first and last residue. D genes are given only for firm matches. Part of the rows lack a size; the others show once, few, many or a class for expanded clones.

v_gene	abundance	j_gene	d_gene	CDR3aa	CDR3nt
TRBV4-1	few	TRBJ1-4	-	CASSQLGLLRGQRPTNEKLFF	TGCGCCAGCAGCCAATTAGGTTTGCTTCGAGGACAGAGACCAACTAATGAAAAACTGTTTTTT
TRBV12-3/TRBV12-4	-	TRBJ2-2	-	CASSSTSPGELFF	TGTGCCAGCAGTTCGACTAGTCCCGGGGAGCTGTTTTTT
TRBV7-2	many	TRBJ1-1	-	CASSLVPEQPEDF	TGTGCCAGCAGCTTAGTTCCCGAACAACCAGAAGACTTT
TRBV9	few	TRBJ2-1	TRBD2	CASSVAGGPSSYNEQFF	TGTGCCAGCAGCGTAGCGGGGGGGCCCAGCTCCTACAATGAGCAGTTCTTC
TRBV7-9	many	TRBJ1-2	-	CASSLAAGYTF	TGTGCCAGCAGCTTAGCCGCAGGCTACACCTTC
TRBV7-6	few	TRBJ2-2	-	CASSLDGLTGELFF	TGTGCCAGCAGCTTAGATGGCCTCACCGGGGAGCTGTTTTTT
TRBV20-1	-	TRBJ1-5	-	CSASRTGFSNQPQHF	TGCAGTGCTAGTCGTACAGGATTTAGCAATCAGCCCCAGCATTTT
TRBV2	many	TRBJ2-3	-	CASTLALRDTQYF	TGTGCCAGCACGCTAGCTCTTCGCGATACGCAGTATTTT
TRBV5-1	many	TRBJ2-5	-	CASSLTGEQETQYF	TGCGCCAGCAGCTTAACGGGGGAACAAGAGACCCAGTACTTC
TRBV6-5	-	TRBJ1-1	-	CASSYGTGTEAFF	TGTGCCAGCAGTTACGGAACGGGGACTGAAGCTTTCTTT
TRBV10-3	-	TRBJ2-3	-	CAISRTGTDTQYF	TGTGCCATCAGTCGAACTGGCACAGATACGCAGTATTTT
TRBV12-3/TRBV12-4	-	TRBJ1-5	-	CASSLRGHESNQPQHF	TGTGCCAGCAGTTTACGGGGACATGAAAGCAATCAGCCCCAGCATTTT
TRBV20-1	few	TRBJ2-6	-	CSANRDSGANVLTF	TGCAGTGCTAACAGGGACTCTGGGGCCAACGTCCTGACTTTC
TRBV19	once	TRBJ2-2	-	CASSTGAGGELFF	TGTGCCAGTAGTACAGGGGCTGGCGGGGAGCTGTTTTTT
TRBV29-1	few	TRBJ2-7	-	CSVVRVGNDEQYF	TGCAGCGTTGTTCGAGTAGGGAACGACGAGCAGTACTTC
TRBV20-1	-	TRBJ2-2	-	CSARVTGRHTGELFF	TGCAGTGCTAGAGTAACAGGGAGGCACACCGGGGAGCTGTTTTTT
TRBV5-1	many	TRBJ2-3	TRBD2	CASSFAAGGTDTQYF	TGCGCCAGCAGCTTCGCCGCCGGGGGGACAGATACGCAGTATTTT
TRBV6-5	few	TRBJ1-2	-	CASSYIQAGYDGYTF	TGTGCCAGCAGTTACATTCAGGCAGGGTACGATGGCTACACCTTC
TRBV7-2	-	TRBJ1-1	-	CASSWGESTEAFF	TGTGCCAGCAGCTGGGGGGAGTCCACTGAAGCTTTCTTT
TRBV6-1	few	TRBJ1-2	-	CASSKDSRNYGYTF	TGTGCCAGCAGTAAGGACTCCCGGAACTATGGCTACACCTTC
TRBV12-3/TRBV12-4	many	TRBJ2-1	-	CASSRSGDWNEQFF	TGTGCCAGCAGTAGGAGTGGGGATTGGAATGAGCAGTTCTTC
TRBV7-6	many	TRBJ2-1	-	CASSLSVSGSEQFF	TGTGCCAGCAGCTTATCAGTATCGGGGAGTGAGCAGTTCTTC
TRBV20-1	few	TRBJ2-2	-	CSASPGNTGELFF	TGCAGTGCTAGTCCGGGAAACACCGGGGAGCTGTTTTTT
TRBV20-1	many	TRBJ2-7	-	CSARDPPAGTYEQYF	TGCAGTGCTAGAGACCCCCCGGCGGGCACCTACGAGCAGTACTTC
TRBV27	few	TRBJ1-4	-	CASRLTGIGEKLFF	TGTGCCAGCAGATTAACAGGGATTGGTGAAAAACTGTTTTTT
TRBV10-3	-	TRBJ1-2	-	CATQDFANYGYTF	TGTGCCACCCAGGACTTTGCTAACTATGGCTACACCTTC
TRBV7-9	many	TRBJ2-7	-	CASSLSRGSYEQYF	TGTGCCAGCAGCTTATCCCGGGGGTCCTACGAGCAGTACTTC
TRBV6-1	few	TRBJ2-2	-	CASSFPQGTGELFF	TGTGCCAGCAGTTTCCCCCAGGGGACCGGGGAGCTGTTTTTT
TRBV5-1	few	TRBJ2-4	TRBD2	CASSLAASGDIQYF	TGCGCCAGCAGCTTGGCGGCTAGCGGCGACATTCAGTACTTC
TRBV4-1	many	TRBJ2-1	-	CASSQARDSNEQFF	TGCGCCAGCAGCCAGGCGCGGGACAGCAATGAGCAGTTCTTC
TRBV13	many	TRBJ2-1	-	CASSQGTNEQFF	TGTGCCAGCAGCCAAGGGACCAATGAGCAGTTCTTC
TRBV5-1	-	TRBJ1-5	-	CASSSGTGTQPQHF	TGCGCCAGCAGCTCGGGTACAGGGACTCAGCCCCAGCATTTT
TRBV10-1	few	TRBJ2-1	-	CASSESGMGHNNEQFF	TGCGCCAGCAGTGAGTCGGGTATGGGGCACAACAATGAGCAGTTCTTC
TRBV7-2	many	TRBJ2-5	-	CASTGGETQYF	TGTGCCAGCACCGGGGGAGAGACCCAGTACTTC
TRBV7-9	few	TRBJ1-1	-	CASSFEGFMNTEAFF	TGTGCCAGCAGCTTCGAGGGGTTCATGAACACTGAAGCTTTCTTT
TRBV10-3	-	TRBJ1-5	-	CAISEGNPPQHF	TGTGCCATCAGTGAGGGAAATCCGCCCCAGCATTTT
TRBV11-2	few	TRBJ2-7	TRBD1	CASGRPGQGVYEQYF	TGTGCCAGCGGCCGACCGGGACAGGGTGTCTACGAGCAGTACTTC
TRBV4-2	many	TRBJ2-3	TRBD2	CASSLWTSGDRDTQYF	TGTGCCAGCAGCCTCTGGACTAGCGGGGATAGAGATACGCAGTATTTT
TRBV3-1	few	TRBJ2-1	-	CASSQEGWLSGKQFF	TGTGCCAGCAGCCAAGAGGGCTGGTTGAGTGGGAAGCAGTTCTTC
TRBV5-1	-	TRBJ2-5	-	CASSWDSRETQYF	TGCGCCAGCAGTTGGGATTCAAGAGAGACCCAGTACTTC